The 13 T cell receptor beta chains presented below share a single source sample, sequenced in a study of OX40 agonist ivuxolimab in advanced cancers. Library creation used the immunoSEQ multiplex PCR assay. TCRdb stores this immuneACCESS table with in-frame sequences only. Part of the clones is absent; in the studies checked, under half of the shortfall reflects unresolved V genes, and no reason is known for the rest. This sample gives approximately 92,000 clones in total; roughly 95% of them show up just once. 2% of the sample goes to the ten largest clones. Sequenced here: CD4+ or CD8+ T cells sorted from blood, sampled in a trial of the OX40 agonist ivuxolimab. The receptor set was obtained from an adult with an advanced solid tumor such as melanoma, head and neck, liver or kidney cancer.

This clone has just one count. The chain is built from TRBV19 and TRBJ1-2; D possibly corresponds to TRBD1 (5 bases). This CDR3 has 15 amino acids. Looked up from germline, CDR1 is LNHDA and CDR2 is SQIVND (reference sequence). Trimming removed 1 base at V and 0 bases at J, with 9 bases between. The CDR3 is CASSIATVPNYGYTF. The DNA for the CDR3 is TGTGCCAGTAGTATAGCGACAGTACCTAACTATGGCTACACCTTC.

The rearrangement links TRBV6-6 to TRBJ1-1; D remains ambiguous. Germline CDR1 and CDR2: MNHNY and SVGAGI (reference sequence). The length of the CDR3 is 13 residues. The V and J ends lost 5 bases and 3 bases respectively, with 10 bases between them. The CDR3, as DNA: TGTGCCAGCAGTCCATTGCGGGACACTGAAGCTTTCTTT. It yields the protein CASSPLRDTEAFF.

The V and J genes are TRBV27 and TRBJ2-7; D ambiguous. The CDR3 consists of 14 residues. V dropped 0 bases and J dropped 2 bases, with 8 bases sitting between them. CDR1 MNHEY and CDR2 SMNVEV come from the germline V gene (reference sequence). In DNA, the CDR3 is TGTGCCAGCAGTTTATCGGCCAGTACCTACGAGCAGTACTTC. It specifies CASSLSASTYEQYF.

The V call is TRBV19, the J call TRBJ1-1; 8 bases agree with TRBD1. Germline V gene sequence: CDR1 LNHDA, CDR2 SQIVND (reference sequence). The CDR3 consists of 14 residues. V shed 8 bases and J 6 bases; nucleotides not matched to a gene: 11. The CDR3, as DNA: TGTGCCAGTTCTGTCGGACAGGGTATATCTGAAGCTTTCTTT. This translates into CASSVGQGISEAFF.

The chain uses TRBV6-6 and TRBJ1-5; D is unclear. In germline, CDR1 is MNHNY, CDR2 SVGAGI (reference sequence). The CDR3 has 16 residues. V shed 6 bases and J shed 2 bases, with 17 bases lying between them. CDR3 nucleotide sequence: TGTGCCAGCAGCCAGTGGTTTAGCGAAGGCAATCAGCCCCAGCATTTT. Protein: CASSQWFSEGNQPQHF.

The rearrangement joins TRBV9 to TRBJ2-3; 10 bases map to TRBD2. The CDR3 has 15 residues. Germline CDR1 reads SGDLS; CDR2 reads YYNGEE. J was trimmed by 2 bases and V by 4 bases; bases with no gene match: 4. CDR3 bases: TGTGCCAGCAGCAGCGGACTAGCGGACACAGATACGCAGTATTTT. It is translated as CASSSGLADTDTQYF.

The V gene is TRBV30, the J gene TRBJ1-6, with D possibly matching TRBD1 (5 bases). The germline V gene has CDR1 GTSNPN and CDR2 SVGIG (reference sequence). The ends were cut back, 2 bases at V and 3 bases at J, with 8 bases in the middle. CDR3 length equals 14 residues. CDR3 protein: CAWSYDSYNSPLHF. The DNA of the CDR3 is TGTGCCTGGAGTTATGACAGCTATAATTCACCCCTCCACTTT.

The chain is built from TRBV11-2 and TRBJ2-1; D is possibly TRBD1 (5 bases). The V and J ends lost 6 bases and 9 bases respectively, with 9 bases between them. CDR1 and CDR2 from the germline V gene are SGHAT and FQNNGV. The CDR3 sequence is 11 residues long. CDR3 in amino acids: CASRRQSEQFF. CDR3 nucleotide sequence: TGTGCCAGCAGGAGACAGTCTGAGCAGTTCTTC.

This clone was counted once. Sequence at one end of the junction differs from germline and may be a read error. The V and J genes are TRBV6-6 and TRBJ2-3, with D tentatively TRBD2 (6 bases). The CDR3 spans 14 residues. CDR1 and CDR2 (germline): MNHNY, SVGAGI (reference sequence). CDR3 residues: CASSRRLVPDTQYF. The CDR3 DNA sequence: TGTGCCAGCAGTCGAAGACTAGTTCCAGACACGCAGTATTTT.

The gene calls are TRBV11-3 and TRBJ2-3; 8 nucleotides agree with TRBD2. The V gene end was trimmed by 2 bases and the J gene end by 5 bases; junction bases not matched to a gene: 21. CDR3 length equals 20 residues. Germline V gene lookup returns CDR1 SGHNT and CDR2 YENEEA. For the CDR3, the DNA is TGTGCCAGCAGCTTAAAGGCGGATAGCGGGGAGGGGATTAAAGAAGATACGCAGTATTTT. Its translation is CASSLKADSGEGIKEDTQYF.

V and J are TRBV11-2 and TRBJ2-2, with D uncertain. From germline, CDR1 is SGHAT and CDR2 FQNNGV. V was cut by 6 bases and J by 0 bases, with 2 bases left in between. This CDR3 is 12 amino acids long. The CDR3 sequence is CASSTNTGELFF. The CDR3 DNA sequence: TGTGCCAGCAGTACGAACACCGGGGAGCTGTTTTTT.

The rearrangement links TRBV6-5 to TRBJ2-3; D perhaps matches TRBD1 (5 bases). V was trimmed by 6 bases and J by 6 bases, leaving 22 bases between them. CDR1 is MNHEY and CDR2 is SVGAGI in the germline V gene. The length of the CDR3 is 16 residues. CDR3 nucleotides: TGTGCCAGCAGCTACCGACAGTCAACCCTTCGGGATACGCAGTATTTT. Translated, it gives CASSYRQSTLRDTQYF.

The V gene is TRBV7-8, the J gene TRBJ2-1; 7 bases are shared with TRBD1. CDR3 length equals 19 residues. Germline V gives CDR1 SGHVS, CDR2 FQNEAQ. V shed 2 bases and J 12 bases; nucleotides not matched to a gene: 25. In DNA form, the CDR3 reads TGTGCCAGCAGCTTATTACAAAATAAGGGACAGAATCTAGTGTGGGGGCAGTTCTTC. Translating gives CASSLLQNKGQNLVWGQFF. Full variable domain (rest looked up from reference TRBV7-8 and TRBJ2-1): GAGVSQSPRYKVAKRGQDVALRCDPISGHVSLFWYQQALGQGPEFLTYFQNEAQLDKSGLPSDRFFAERPEGSVSTLKIQRTQQEDSAVYLCASSLLQNKGQNLVWGQFFGPGTRLTVL.